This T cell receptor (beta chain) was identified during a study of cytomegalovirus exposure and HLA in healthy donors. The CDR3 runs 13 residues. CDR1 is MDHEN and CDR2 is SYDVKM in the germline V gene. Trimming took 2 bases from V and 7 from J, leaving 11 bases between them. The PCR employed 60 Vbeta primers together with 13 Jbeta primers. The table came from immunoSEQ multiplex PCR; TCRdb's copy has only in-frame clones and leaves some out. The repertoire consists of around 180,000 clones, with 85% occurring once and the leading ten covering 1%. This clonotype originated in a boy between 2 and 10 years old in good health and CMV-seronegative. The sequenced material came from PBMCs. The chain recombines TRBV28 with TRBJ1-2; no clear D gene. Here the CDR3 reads CASSLIRSFGYTF. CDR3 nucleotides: TGTGCCAGCAGTTTAATACGCAGTTTTGGCTACACCTTC.